This record covers a single TCR beta chain. This record comes from a study of shared clonotypes between healthy human individuals. Per germline, CDR1 SGHTA and CDR2 FQGTGA. Between the trimmed V and J ends, which lost 3 bases and 2 bases, there was a span of 9 bases. This CDR3 has 14 residues. Donors comprised healthy HIV-negative adults lacking recent acute infections or vaccinations. Only in-frame clones appear in the TCRdb table, and some are missing; sequencing was by immunoSEQ multiplex PCR. Of hundreds of thousands of clones listed, less than 75% are singletons. Sequences were obtained from memory CD4+ T cells sorted from blood. Sample subset: CD45RA-negative fraction. The receptor comes from a man under 40 in good health. This chain uses TRBV7-3 with TRBJ2-3, with D possibly matching TRBD2 (6 bases). The CDR3 reads CASSFGSSTDTQYF. CDR3 DNA: TGTGCCAGCAGCTTCGGGAGTTCCACAGATACGCAGTATTTT.